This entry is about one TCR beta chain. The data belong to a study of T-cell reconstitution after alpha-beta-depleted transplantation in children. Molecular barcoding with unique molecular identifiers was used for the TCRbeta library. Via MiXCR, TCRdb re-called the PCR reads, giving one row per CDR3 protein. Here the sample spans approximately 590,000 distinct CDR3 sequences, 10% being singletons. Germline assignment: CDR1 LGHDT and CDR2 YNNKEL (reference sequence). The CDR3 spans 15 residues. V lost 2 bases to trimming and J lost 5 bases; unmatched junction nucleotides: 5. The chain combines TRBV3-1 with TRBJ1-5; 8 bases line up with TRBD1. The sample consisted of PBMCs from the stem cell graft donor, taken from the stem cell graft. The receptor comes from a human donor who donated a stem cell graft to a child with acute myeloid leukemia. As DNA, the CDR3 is TGTGCCAGCAGCCAAACAGGGGGGCGGGATCAGCCCCAGCATTTT. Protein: CASSQTGGRDQPQHF.